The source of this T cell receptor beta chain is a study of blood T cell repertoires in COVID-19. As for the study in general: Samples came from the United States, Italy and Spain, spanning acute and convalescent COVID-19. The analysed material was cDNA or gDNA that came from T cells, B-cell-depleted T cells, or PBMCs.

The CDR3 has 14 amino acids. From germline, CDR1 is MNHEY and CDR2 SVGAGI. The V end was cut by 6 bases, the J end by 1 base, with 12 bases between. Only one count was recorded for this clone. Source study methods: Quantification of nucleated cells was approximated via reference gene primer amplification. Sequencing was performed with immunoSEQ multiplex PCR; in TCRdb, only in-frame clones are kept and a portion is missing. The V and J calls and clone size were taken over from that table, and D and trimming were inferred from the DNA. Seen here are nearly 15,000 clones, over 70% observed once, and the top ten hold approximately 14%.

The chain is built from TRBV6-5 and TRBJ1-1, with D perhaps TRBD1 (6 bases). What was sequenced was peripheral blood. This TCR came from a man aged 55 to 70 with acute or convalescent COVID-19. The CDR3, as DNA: TGTGCCAGCAGCCACAGGGCTGGGAACACTGAAGCTTTCTTT. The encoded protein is CASSHRAGNTEAFF.